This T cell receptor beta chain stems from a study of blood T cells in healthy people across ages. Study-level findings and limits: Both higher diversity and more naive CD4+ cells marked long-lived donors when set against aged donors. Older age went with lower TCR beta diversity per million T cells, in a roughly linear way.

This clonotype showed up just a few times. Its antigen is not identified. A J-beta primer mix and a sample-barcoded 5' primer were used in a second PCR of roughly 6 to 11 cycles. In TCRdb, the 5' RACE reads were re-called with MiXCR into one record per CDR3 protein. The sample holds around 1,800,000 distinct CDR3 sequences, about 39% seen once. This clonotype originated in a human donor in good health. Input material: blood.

CDR3: CASSVGQTQETQYF. CDR3 coding DNA: TGTGCCAGCAGCGTAGGACAGACTCAAGAGACCCAGTACTTC. The chain combines TRBV9 with TRBJ2-5; a possible D gene is TRBD1 (5 bases). V was pared by 0 bases and J by 2 bases, with 8 bases between. This CDR3 region has 14 residues. Germline lookup yields CDR1 SGDLS and CDR2 YYNGEE.